These 24 T cell receptor beta chains share one sample of origin, sequenced in a study of post-analysis software for immune sequencing data. The TCR beta cDNA libraries carried unique molecular identifiers. TCRdb analysed the PCR reads with MiXCR anew, one entry per CDR3 protein. The sample gives hundreds of thousands of distinct CDR3 sequences, around 60% of which show up once; approximately 10% is in the top ten. No antigen has been assigned to these receptors. Points from the study as a whole: The five TRBV segments detected at higher frequency in patients than in controls included TRBV5-6, TRBV5-1 and TRBV20-1.

The specimen was blood. The receptors were sampled from a girl between 2 and 10 years old with multiple sclerosis.

On this clonotype itself: One junction end disagrees with the germline gene, perhaps due to a read error. The chain uses TRBV4-3 and TRBJ2-2, with D uncertain. Germline-derived CDR1 and CDR2 are LGHNA and YSLEER. The length of the CDR3 is 14 residues. The CDR3 sequence is CAGSTHSDGGELFF. CDR3 nucleotides: TGCGCCGGCAGCACTCACAGTGATGGCGGGGAGCTGTTTTTT.

This clonotype occurred a few times. The genes are TRBV20-1 and TRBJ2-5, with TRBD1 matching 12 bases. The germline V gene has CDR1 DFQATT and CDR2 SNEGSKA (reference sequence). The CDR3 loop spans 15 amino acids. With 2 bases clipped from V and 11 bases from J, the junction kept 12 bases outside the gene matches. The CDR3 sequence: CSARWGQGALSEQYF. CDR3 in DNA: TGCAGTGCTAGATGGGGACAGGGGGCACTCAGTGAGCAGTACTTC.

This sequence joins TRBV6-1 and TRBJ1-6; D is possibly TRBD1 (5 bases). This CDR3 is 16 amino acids long. Per germline, CDR1 MNHNS and CDR2 SASEGT. With 8 bases removed from V and 0 bases from J, the gap between germline ends came to 14 bases. In DNA, the CDR3 is TGTGCCAGCCCTACCGAGGGGAGCTCCTATAATTCACCCCTCCACTTT. This codes for CASPTEGSSYNSPLHF.

V is TRBV7-2 and J is TRBJ1-5, with a possible D match to TRBD1 (5 bases). V was shortened by 2 bases and J by 3 bases, with 26 bases between the two germline ends. Looked up from germline, CDR1 is SGHTA and CDR2 is FQGNSA. The CDR3 runs 20 residues. CDR3 bases: TGTGCCAGCAGCTTAATTTCTCTGACCGCGTTAACAGGAAACAATCAGCCCCAGCATTTT. Translated, it gives CASSLISLTALTGNNQPQHF.

This clonotype was seen only a few times. The CDR3 loop reads CASRAGPPSGANTEAFF. CDR3 DNA: TGTGCCAGCAGGGCCGGACCCCCGTCTGGTGCGAACACTGAAGCTTTCTTT. This sequence joins TRBV6-1 and TRBJ1-1; D gene ambiguous. CDR1 MNHNS and CDR2 SASEGT come from the germline V gene. The CDR3 length is 17 residues. V lost 6 bases, J lost 1 base, and 21 bases lay in between.

This chain connects TRBV20-1 to TRBJ1-2; D not resolved. V dropped 2 bases and J dropped 8 bases, with 15 bases sitting between them. Germline CDR1 DFQATT, CDR2 SNEGSKA (reference sequence). The CDR3 runs to 13 residues. This chain's CDR3 is CSARRYEERGYTF. The DNA for the CDR3 is TGCAGTGCTAGAAGATACGAGGAGCGCGGCTACACCTTC.

This chain uses TRBV12-3 or TRBV12-4 with TRBJ2-3, with 7 bases fitting TRBD1. The CDR3 totals 13 residues. J lost 2 bases, V lost 10 bases, and 6 bases had no gene match. The chain's CDR3 is CAIPDRTTDTQYF. The CDR3 DNA sequence: TGTGCCATTCCGGACAGGACCACAGATACGCAGTATTTT.

The chain joins TRBV10-3 to TRBJ2-3; D assignment may be TRBD1 or TRBD2 (5 bases each). Deletions cut 6 bases from V and 2 bases from J, with 9 bases between. The CDR3 loop spans 13 amino acids. CDR1 ENHRY and CDR2 SYGVKD come from the germline V gene. The CDR3 DNA follows: TGTGCCATCAGGGGACCCCTCACAGATACGCAGTATTTT. This codes for CAIRGPLTDTQYF.

This chain links TRBV2 with TRBJ2-1; TRBD1 might be the D (6 bases). V gave up 7 bases and J gave up 3 bases, with 10 bases separating them. This CDR3 has 13 amino acids. The germline V gene encodes CDR1 SNHLY and CDR2 FYNNEI. In nucleotides, the CDR3 is TGTGCCAGCACAGGGGATGTCTACAATGAGCAGTTCTTC. Protein: CASTGDVYNEQFF.

The J gene is TRBJ2-5, the V gene TRBV20-1, with D maybe TRBD2 (5 bases). The V gene lost 0 bases and the J gene lost 5 bases, with 7 bases spanning the gap. Germline V gene data show CDR1 as DFQATT and CDR2 as SNEGSKA (reference sequence). The CDR3 length is 12 residues. The CDR3 DNA reads TGCAGTGCTAGAGAGTCGGGGGAGACCCAGTACTTC. Its translation is CSARESGETQYF.

The chain links TRBV5-1 to TRBJ2-6; TRBD1 matches 8 bases. V lost 4 bases and J lost 0; bases outside the gene matches: 12. The length of the CDR3 is 19 residues. Germline V gives CDR1 SGHRS, CDR2 YFSETQ. In nucleotides, the CDR3 is TGCGCCAGCAGCCCCACCCCCTCCGGACAGGGCTCTGGGGCCAACGTCCTGACTTTC. Protein: CASSPTPSGQGSGANVLTF.

The gene calls are TRBV5-6 and TRBJ2-5; 12 nucleotides match TRBD2. The DNA end is more similar to TRBJ2-1, so the J call may be wrong. Germline V CDR1 and CDR2: SGHDT, YYEEEE. There are 15 residues in the CDR3. CDR3 sequence reads: CASSFTSGGPETQFF. The CDR3 bases are TGTGCCAGCAGCTTCACTAGCGGGGGGCCAGAGACCCAGTTCTTC.

This sequence joins TRBV29-1 and TRBJ2-2, with 9 bases aligning to TRBD2. This CDR3 comprises 20 residues. With V trimmed by 0 bases and J by 1 base, 15 bases remained unmatched. Per germline, CDR1 SQVTM and CDR2 ANQGSEA. The CDR3 protein is CSVEDGRGGGRAGNTGELFF. Here the CDR3 DNA reads TGCAGCGTTGAAGATGGACGGGGAGGCGGGAGGGCCGGGAACACCGGGGAGCTGTTTTTT.

This clonotype was counted a few times. This chain joins TRBV7-2 and TRBJ2-5; TRBD2 might be the D (5 bases). Deletions cut 9 bases from V and 5 bases from J, with 10 bases between. Germline V gene lookup returns CDR1 SGHTA and CDR2 FQGNSA. The CDR3 has 11 residues. CDR3: CASRTGETQYF. The CDR3 bases are TGTGCCAGTAGGACGGGGGAGACCCAGTACTTC. The full variable domain, its missing parts supplied by reference TRBV7-2 and TRBJ2-5, is GAGVSQSPSNKVTEKGKDVELRCDPISGHTALYWYRQSLGQGLEFLIYFQGNSAPDKSGLPSDRFSAERTGGSVSTLTIQRTQQEDSAVYLCASRTGETQYFGPGTRLLVL.

This clonotype was picked up a small number of times. The genes are TRBV7-2 and TRBJ2-5; no reliable D call. The CDR3 covers 15 residues. V was shortened by 6 bases and J by 5 bases, with 19 bases between the two germline ends. Germline V lookup: CDR1 SGHTA, CDR2 FQGNSA. The CDR3 DNA follows: TGTGCCAGCAGGAACGGCAAGTATTTGGTGGAGACCCAGTACTTC. Encoded protein: CASRNGKYLVETQYF.

This clonotype was observed a few times. The gene calls are TRBV7-6 and TRBJ2-3; 7 bases map to TRBD2. Germline V gene sequence: CDR1 SGHVS, CDR2 FNYEAQ. The CDR3 spans 15 residues. Losses at the gene ends were 1 base for V and 6 bases for J; bases not matched to a gene: 7. The CDR3 region has the DNA TGTGCCAGCAGCTTAGACGGGACTATCACGGATACGCAGTATTTT. Encoded protein: CASSLDGTITDTQYF. Together with reference TRBV7-6 and TRBJ2-3, the CDR3 gives the full variable domain: GAGVSQSPRYKVTKRGQDVALRCDPISGHVSLYWYRQALGQGPEFLTYFNYEAQQDKSGLPNDRFSAERPEGSISTLTIQRTEQRDSAMYRCASSLDGTITDTQYFGPGTRLTVL.

The chain carries TRBV12-3 or TRBV12-4 and TRBJ1-1; D is perhaps TRBD1 (5 bases). There are 14 residues in the CDR3. V lost 5 bases and J lost 1, with 11 bases in between. The CDR3, as DNA: TGTGCCAGCAGTCTCCCAGGGCAGAACACTGAAGCTTTCTTT. Its protein product is CASSLPGQNTEAFF.

CDR3 DNA: TGTGCCAGCAGTGGCGGGACGGACTATGGCTACACCTTC. Its protein is CASSGGTDYGYTF. V is TRBV6-5 and J is TRBJ1-2; tentative D call: TRBD1 (5 bases). Germline CDR1 MNHEY, CDR2 SVGAGI. The CDR3 covers 13 residues. Trimming left V 5 bases short and J 3 bases short, with 10 bases between.

This sequence joins TRBV9 and TRBJ2-3; D possibly corresponds to TRBD1 (7 bases). V was clipped by 0 bases and J by 0 bases, with 11 bases between them. The CDR3 is 16 residues long. From germline, CDR1 is SGDLS and CDR2 YYNGEE. DNA for the CDR3: TGTGCCAGCAGCGTAGCCAGGGGGGCCAGCACAGATACGCAGTATTTT. This sequence encodes CASSVARGASTDTQYF.

This clonotype was counted a few times. The rearrangement uses TRBV10-3 and TRBJ1-2, with a tentative D call TRBD1 (6 bases). In germline, CDR1 is ENHRY, CDR2 SYGVKD. The CDR3 runs 12 residues. Trimming left V 10 bases short and J 3 bases short, with 12 bases between. CDR3 coding DNA: TGTGCCACCCGGGACACGGACTATGGCTACACCTTC. Translating it yields CATRDTDYGYTF.

V usage is TRBV7-9 and J usage is TRBJ2-1, with 9 positions matching TRBD2. Trimming at V came to 0 bases and at J to 7 bases, leaving 4 bases not matched to a gene. The length of the CDR3 is 15 residues. Germline values: CDR1 SEHNR, CDR2 FQNEAQ (reference sequence). The CDR3 region is CASSLASGLANEQFF. In DNA form, the CDR3 reads TGTGCCAGCAGCTTAGCCTCGGGACTAGCAAATGAGCAGTTCTTC.

V gene TRBV4-1 combines with J gene TRBJ2-7, with a tentative D call TRBD2 (6 bases). From germline, CDR1 is MGHRA and CDR2 YSYEKL. The CDR3 runs to 15 residues. Trimming removed 0 bases from V and 3 bases from J, with 12 bases in between. The DNA of the CDR3 is TGCGCCAGCAGCCAAGAATTAGCGGACCGCTACGAGCAGTACTTC. Protein sequence: CASSQELADRYEQYF.

The sample holds a few counts of this clonotype. This chain uses TRBV20-1 with TRBJ2-4, with 10 bases lining up with TRBD2. The germline V gene encodes CDR1 DFQATT and CDR2 SNEGSKA (reference sequence). This CDR3 has 13 residues. V shed 4 bases, J shed 8 bases, and the junction held 5 bases outside the gene matches. The CDR3 DNA is TGCAGTGCTATCAGCGGGGGGGCGGACATTCAGTACTTC. Protein sequence: CSAISGGADIQYF.

The CDR3: CASSQDRGSNNEQFF. DNA of the CDR3: TGTGCCAGCAGCCAAGACCGCGGGTCTAACAATGAGCAGTTCTTC. V and J are TRBV4-2 and TRBJ2-1; TRBD2 might be the D (5 bases). Germline V gives CDR1 LGHNA, CDR2 YNFKEQ. The CDR3 runs 15 residues. Trimming took off 0 bases at V and 5 bases at J, with 11 bases between the two ends.